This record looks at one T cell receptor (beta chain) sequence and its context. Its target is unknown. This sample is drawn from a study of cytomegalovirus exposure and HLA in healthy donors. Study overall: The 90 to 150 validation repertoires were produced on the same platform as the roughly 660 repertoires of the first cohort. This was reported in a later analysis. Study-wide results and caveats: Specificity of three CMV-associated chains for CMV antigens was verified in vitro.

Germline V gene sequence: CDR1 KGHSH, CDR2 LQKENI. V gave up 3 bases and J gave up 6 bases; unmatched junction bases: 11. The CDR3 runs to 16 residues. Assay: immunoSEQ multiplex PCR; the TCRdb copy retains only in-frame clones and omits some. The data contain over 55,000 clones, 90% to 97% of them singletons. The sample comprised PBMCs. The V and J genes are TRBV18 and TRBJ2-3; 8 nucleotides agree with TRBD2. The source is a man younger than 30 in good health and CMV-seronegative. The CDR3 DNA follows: TGTGCCAGCTCACCCTCCCGCGGGAGGTTCGATGATACGCAGTATTTT. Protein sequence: CASSPSRGRFDDTQYF.